This T cell receptor beta chain came from a study of STAT5B mutations in CD4+ large granular lymphocyte leukemia. Produced via immunoSEQ multiplex PCR; TCRdb's table is partial and in-frame only. The table records fewer than 40,000 clones, 70% to 80% of them present only once. Sequencing was carried out using CD4+ T cells from blood buffy coats. The TCR comes from a human donor in good health.

The CDR3 reads CASSALTSGVSLGEQYF. DNA for the CDR3: TGTGCCAGCAGCGCACTGACTAGCGGGGTTTCGCTGGGGGAGCAGTACTTC. The rearrangement joins TRBV5-4 to TRBJ2-7; 11 positions agree with TRBD2. This CDR3 spans 17 amino acids. Germline V gives CDR1 SGHNT, CDR2 YYREEE (reference sequence). The ends lost 4 bases at V and 7 bases at J; junction bases unmatched: 16.